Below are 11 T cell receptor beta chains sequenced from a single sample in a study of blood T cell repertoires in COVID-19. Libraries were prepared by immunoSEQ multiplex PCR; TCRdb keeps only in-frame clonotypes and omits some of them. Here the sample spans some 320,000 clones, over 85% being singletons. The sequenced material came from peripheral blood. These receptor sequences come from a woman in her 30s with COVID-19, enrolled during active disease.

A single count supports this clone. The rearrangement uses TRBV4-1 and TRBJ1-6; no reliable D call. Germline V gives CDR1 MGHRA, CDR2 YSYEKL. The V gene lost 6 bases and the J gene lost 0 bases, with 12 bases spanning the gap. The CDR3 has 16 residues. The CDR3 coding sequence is TGCGCCAGCAGTTATTCGGGGAGCTCCTATAATTCACCCCTCCACTTT. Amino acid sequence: CASSYSGSSYNSPLHF.

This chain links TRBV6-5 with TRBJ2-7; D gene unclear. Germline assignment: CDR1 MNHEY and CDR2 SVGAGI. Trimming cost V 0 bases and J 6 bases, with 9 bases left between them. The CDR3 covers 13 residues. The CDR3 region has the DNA TGTGCCAGCAGTTACTCCCCACCGAGCGAGCAGTACTTC. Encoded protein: CASSYSPPSEQYF.

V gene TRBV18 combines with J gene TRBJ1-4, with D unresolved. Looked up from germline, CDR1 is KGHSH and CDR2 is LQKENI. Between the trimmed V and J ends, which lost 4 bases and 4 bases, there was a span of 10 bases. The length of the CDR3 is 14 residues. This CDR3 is CASSLEYHNEKLFF. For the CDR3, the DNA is TGTGCCAGCTCACTCGAGTACCATAATGAAAAACTGTTTTTT.

This CDR3 is CASLFASGTPNSPLHF. CDR3 in DNA: TGTGCCAGTCTCTTTGCCTCGGGAACGCCTAATTCACCCCTCCACTTT. V is TRBV28 and J is TRBJ1-6; D gene unclear. Between the trimmed V and J ends, which lost 9 bases and 6 bases, there was a span of 21 bases. The CDR3 spans 16 residues. CDR1 is MDHEN, CDR2 SYDVKM, per germline.

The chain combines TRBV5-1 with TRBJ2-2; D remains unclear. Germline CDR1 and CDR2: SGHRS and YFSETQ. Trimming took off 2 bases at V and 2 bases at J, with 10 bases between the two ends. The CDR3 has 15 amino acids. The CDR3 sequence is CASSFERRNTGELFF. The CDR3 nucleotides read TGCGCCAGCAGCTTTGAACGGAGAAACACCGGGGAGCTGTTTTTT. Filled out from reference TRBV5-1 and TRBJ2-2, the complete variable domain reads KAGVTQTPRYLIKTRGQQVTLSCSPISGHRSVSWYQQTPGQGLQFLFEYFSETQRNKGNFPGRFSGRQFSNSRSEMNVSTLELGDSALYLCASSFERRNTGELFFGEGSRLTVL.

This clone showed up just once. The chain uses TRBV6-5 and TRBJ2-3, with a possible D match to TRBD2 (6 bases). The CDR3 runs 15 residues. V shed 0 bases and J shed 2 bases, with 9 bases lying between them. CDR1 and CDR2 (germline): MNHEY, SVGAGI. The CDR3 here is CASSYSGLPTDTQYF. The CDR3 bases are TGTGCCAGCAGTTACTCAGGACTACCCACAGATACGCAGTATTTT.

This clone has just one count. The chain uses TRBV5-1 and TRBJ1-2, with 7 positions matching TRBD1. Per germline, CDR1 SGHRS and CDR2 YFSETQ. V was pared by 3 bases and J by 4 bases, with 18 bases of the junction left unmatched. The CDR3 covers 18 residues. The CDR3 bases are TGCGCCAGCAGCTATGCCCGGGACAGTGCCAATATCCCCTATGGCTACACCTTC. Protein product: CASSYARDSANIPYGYTF.

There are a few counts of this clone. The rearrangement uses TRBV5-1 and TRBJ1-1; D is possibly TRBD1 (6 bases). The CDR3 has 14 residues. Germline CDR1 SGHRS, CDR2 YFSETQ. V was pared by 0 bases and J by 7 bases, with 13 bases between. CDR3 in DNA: TGCGCCAGCAGCTTGGAGTTGGCAGGGGATGAAGCTTTCTTT. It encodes CASSLELAGDEAFF. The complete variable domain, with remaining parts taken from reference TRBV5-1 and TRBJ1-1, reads KAGVTQTPRYLIKTRGQQVTLSCSPISGHRSVSWYQQTPGQGLQFLFEYFSETQRNKGNFPGRFSGRQFSNSRSEMNVSTLELGDSALYLCASSLELAGDEAFFGQGTRLTVV.

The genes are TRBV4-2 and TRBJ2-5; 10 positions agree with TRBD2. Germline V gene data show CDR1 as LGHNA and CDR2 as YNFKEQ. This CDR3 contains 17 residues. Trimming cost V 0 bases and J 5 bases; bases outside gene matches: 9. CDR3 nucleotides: TGTGCCAGCAGCCAAGATCTAAGCGGGGGGGAGAGCGAGACCCAGTACTTC. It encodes CASSQDLSGGESETQYF.

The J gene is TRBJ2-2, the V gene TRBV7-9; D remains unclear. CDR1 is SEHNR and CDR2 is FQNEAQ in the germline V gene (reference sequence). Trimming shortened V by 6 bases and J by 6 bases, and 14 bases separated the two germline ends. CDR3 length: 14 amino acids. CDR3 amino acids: CASSSGAWAGELFF. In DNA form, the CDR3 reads TGTGCCAGCAGTTCTGGAGCTTGGGCCGGGGAGCTGTTTTTT.

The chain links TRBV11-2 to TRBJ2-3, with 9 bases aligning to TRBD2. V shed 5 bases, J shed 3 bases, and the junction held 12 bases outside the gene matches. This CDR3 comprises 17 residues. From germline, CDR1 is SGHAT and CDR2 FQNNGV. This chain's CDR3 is CASSERKPLAGTDTQYF. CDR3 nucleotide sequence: TGTGCCAGCAGCGAACGCAAGCCGCTAGCGGGGACAGATACGCAGTATTTT.